A selection of T cell receptor beta chains follows, all from one sample in a study of CD8 T cells in Susac syndrome. TCRdb redid the calling of the immunoSEQ multiplex PCR reads with MiXCR, one entry per CDR3 protein. The sample has 150,000 to 200,000 distinct CDR3 sequences; 90% to 95% are singletons. Sequencing input: CD4+ T cells from PBMCs. The receptors originated from a human donor in good health. CDR3s include the opening cysteine and the closing phenylalanine or tryptophan. Each record gives: J gene, D gene, clone size, V gene, CDR3 protein, CDR3 DNA. A D gene is named only where the DNA matches it firmly. The size field is filled for only some rows; it gives once, few, many or a size class.

TRBJ2-1 | NA | NA | TRBV24-1 | CATSDLGYNEQFF | TGTGCCACCAGTGATTTAGGCTACAATGAGCAGTTCTTC
TRBJ2-5 | TRBD2 | NA | TRBV20-1 | CSANPRGRPQETQYF | TGCAGTGCTAACCCGCGGGGGAGGCCCCAAGAGACCCAGTACTTC
TRBJ2-7 | TRBD2 | NA | TRBV29-1 | CSVASGGIQYF | TGCAGCGTTGCTAGCGGGGGGATCCAGTACTTC
TRBJ2-3 | NA | few | TRBV7-9 | CASSSADTQYF | TGTGCCAGCAGCTCCGCAGATACGCAGTATTTT
TRBJ1-4 | NA | NA | TRBV14 | CASSQGGAGEKLFF | TGTGCCAGCAGCCAAGGAGGGGCTGGTGAAAAACTGTTTTTT
TRBJ2-1 | TRBD2 | NA | TRBV3-1 | CASSQAHPGGEQFF | TGTGCCAGCAGCCAGGCACACCCGGGGGGTGAGCAGTTCTTC
TRBJ2-1 | NA | NA | TRBV5-1 | CASSFGQYNEQFF | TGCGCCAGCAGCTTTGGACAGTACAATGAGCAGTTCTTC
TRBJ2-1 | NA | NA | TRBV5-1 | CASSFTGEQFF | TGCGCCAGCAGCTTCACTGGCGAGCAGTTCTTC
TRBJ1-1 | TRBD1 | NA | TRBV29-1 | CSVRDRRHTEAFF | TGCAGCGTAAGGGACAGGCGGCACACTGAAGCTTTCTTT
TRBJ2-2 | NA | NA | TRBV23-1 | CASSVGSRCHTGELFF | TGCGCCAGCAGCGTGGGTAGTAGGTGTCACACCGGGGAGCTGTTTTTT
TRBJ2-1 | NA | NA | TRBV9 | CASSVGGYYNEQFF | TGTGCCAGCAGCGTTGGGGGATACTACAATGAGCAGTTCTTC
TRBJ1-5 | NA | NA | TRBV9 | CASSVWGGDQPQHF | TGTGCCAGCAGCGTATGGGGCGGGGATCAGCCCCAGCATTTT
TRBJ1-1 | NA | NA | TRBV24-1 | CATSDGCPPNTEAFF | TGTGCCACCAGTGATGGGTGCCCACCGAACACTGAAGCTTTCTTT
TRBJ2-1 | NA | NA | TRBV9 | CASSVGGGFTVDNEQFF | TGTGCCAGCAGCGTAGGGGGCGGATTTACGGTCGACAATGAGCAGTTCTTC
TRBJ1-2 | NA | NA | TRBV20-1 | CSAPNGYGYTF | TGCAGTGCTCCTAACGGCTATGGCTACACCTTC
TRBJ2-5 | NA | NA | TRBV29-1 | CSVEDWSEETQYF | TGCAGCGTTGAAGATTGGTCAGAAGAGACCCAGTACTTC
TRBJ2-7 | TRBD1 | NA | TRBV12-3/TRBV12-4 | CASSWDSLSYEQYF | TGTGCCAGCAGTTGGGACAGCCTCTCCTACGAGCAGTACTTC
TRBJ2-7 | TRBD1 | few | TRBV6-5 | CASGTGGYEQYF | TGTGCCAGTGGGACAGGGGGCTACGAGCAGTACTTC
TRBJ1-5 | TRBD1 | NA | TRBV9 | CASSVTGVEGQPQHF | TGTGCCAGCAGCGTCACAGGGGTGGAGGGTCAGCCCCAGCATTTT
TRBJ2-1 | NA | NA | TRBV5-8 | CASSLGPGLGEQFF | TGTGCCAGCTCCCTGGGACCTGGTCTGGGTGAGCAGTTCTTC
TRBJ1-2 | NA | NA | TRBV4-1 | CASSQAWVAGGYTF | TGCGCCAGCAGCCAAGCTTGGGTAGCAGGAGGCTACACCTTC
TRBJ1-2 | TRBD1 | few | TRBV2 | CASSATGDGYTF | TGTGCCAGCAGTGCTACAGGGGATGGCTACACCTTC
TRBJ2-7 | NA | NA | TRBV24-1 | CATSVGSTSYEQYF | TGTGCCACCAGTGTGGGGAGCACCTCCTACGAGCAGTACTTC
TRBJ2-5 | NA | NA | TRBV4-3 | CASSQDLGFPQETQYF | TGCGCCAGCAGCCAAGATCTGGGGTTCCCCCAAGAGACCCAGTACTTC